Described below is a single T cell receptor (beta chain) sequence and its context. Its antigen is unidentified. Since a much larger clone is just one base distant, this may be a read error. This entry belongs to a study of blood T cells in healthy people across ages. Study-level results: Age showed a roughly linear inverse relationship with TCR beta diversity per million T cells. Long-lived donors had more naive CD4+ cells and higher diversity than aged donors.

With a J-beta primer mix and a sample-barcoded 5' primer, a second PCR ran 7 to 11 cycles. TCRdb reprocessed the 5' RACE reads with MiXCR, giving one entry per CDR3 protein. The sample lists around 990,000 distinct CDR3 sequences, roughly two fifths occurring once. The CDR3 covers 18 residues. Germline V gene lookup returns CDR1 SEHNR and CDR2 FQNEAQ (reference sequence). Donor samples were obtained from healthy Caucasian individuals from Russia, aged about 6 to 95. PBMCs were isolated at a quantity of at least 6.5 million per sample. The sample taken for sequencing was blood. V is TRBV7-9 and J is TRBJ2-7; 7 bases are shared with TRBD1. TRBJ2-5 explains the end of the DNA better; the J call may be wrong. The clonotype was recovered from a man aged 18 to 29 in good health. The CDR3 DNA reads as TGTGCCAGCAGCAAAGCCTTGACAGGGATCAAGGAAAGAGAGACCCAGTACTTC. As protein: CASSKALTGIKERETQYF.